This TCR beta chain was obtained from a study of T cells in Graves' hyperthyroidism and ophthalmopathy. Study information: Peripheral blood sampling occurred at initial diagnosis, before any treatment.

This clonotype was seen at least ten times. What it binds is unknown. Study-level findings and limits: Most clonotypes expanded in the thyroid (above 0.001) were also present in blood. Ophthalmopathy was distinguished from stable hyperthyroidism by 13 V-J signatures.

Patients aged 18 to 65 had newly diagnosed hyperthyroidism that had lasted under 2 months. The V segment lost 4 bases and the J segment 0 bases; nucleotides outside the gene matches: 25. The CDR3 runs 23 residues. In germline, CDR1 is MDHEN, CDR2 SYDVKM. Researchers took RNA transcripts and amplified the TCR beta CDR3 regions from them. Initially, a first-round RT-PCR of the TCR CDR3 employed the HTBI primer set. TCRdb passed the multiplex PCR reads through MiXCR, listing each CDR3 protein once. The sample lists some 700,000 distinct CDR3 sequences, roughly 17% occurring once. The clonotype comes from a man in his fifties with Graves' hyperthyroidism. The V and J genes are TRBV28 and TRBJ2-1, with 9 bases fitting TRBD2. The sequenced material came from blood. The DNA of the CDR3 is TGTGCCAGCAGTTCTCATATAGGGGATTCTCTAGCGGGGCCACGTGGCTCCTACAATGAGCAGTTCTTC. Translation: CASSSHIGDSLAGPRGSYNEQFF.